The source of this T cell receptor beta chain is a study of shared clonotypes between healthy human individuals. Study in general: The study used three CD4 naive, three CD4 memory, two CD8 naive and one CD8 memory plate per donor. Overall study results and limits: Only blood underwent sampling, and tissue repertoires likely differ.

Every donor was a Caucasian adult from Nashville, Tennessee. Division of CD4+ cells produced a CD45RA+ naive subset and a CD45RA-negative memory subset. Generated by immunoSEQ multiplex PCR, the TCRdb table keeps only in-frame clones and is missing some. The sample records 600,000 to 700,000 clones, around 73% being singletons. Losses at the gene ends were 5 bases for V and 5 bases for J; bases not matched to a gene: 6. Germline CDR1 reads SGHRS; CDR2 reads YFSETQ. This CDR3 contains 14 residues. This clone is a singleton in its sample. Its antigen is undetermined. The sequence was collected from a woman aged 25 to 39 in good health. Sequenced input: memory CD4+ T cells sorted from blood. Subset in this sample: CD45RA-negative fraction. The V call is TRBV5-1, the J call TRBJ2-1; 8 bases line up with TRBD2. The CDR3 reads CASSPAGGDNEQFF. The DNA for the CDR3 is TGCGCCAGCAGTCCCGCCGGGGGGGACAATGAGCAGTTCTTC.